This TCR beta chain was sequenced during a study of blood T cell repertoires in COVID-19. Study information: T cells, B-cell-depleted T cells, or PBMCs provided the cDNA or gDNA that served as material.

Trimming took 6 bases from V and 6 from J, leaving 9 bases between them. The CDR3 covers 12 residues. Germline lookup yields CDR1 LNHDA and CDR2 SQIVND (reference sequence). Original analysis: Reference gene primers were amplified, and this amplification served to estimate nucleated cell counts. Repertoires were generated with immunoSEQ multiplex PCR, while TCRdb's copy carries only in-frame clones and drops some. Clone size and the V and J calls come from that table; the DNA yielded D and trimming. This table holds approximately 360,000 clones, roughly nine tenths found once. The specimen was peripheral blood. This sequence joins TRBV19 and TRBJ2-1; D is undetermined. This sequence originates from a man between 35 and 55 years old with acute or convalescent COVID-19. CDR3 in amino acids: CASSQIGNEQFF. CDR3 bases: TGTGCCAGTAGCCAAATCGGCAATGAGCAGTTCTTC.